This T cell receptor (beta chain) was recovered during a study of glioma-infiltrating T cells after dendritic cell vaccination (dated by TCRdb to the mid-2010s). Study-wide context: The cohort comprised about 15 glioblastoma patients from Phase I and II dendritic cell vaccination trials, 9 newly diagnosed and 6 with recurrent disease. Patients received autologous tumor lysate-pulsed dendritic cell vaccination between about 2003 and 2013. The vaccine consisted of monocyte-derived dendritic cells cultured approximately seven days with IL-4 and GM-CSF, then pulsed overnight with autologous tumor lysate. Patients received three intradermal dendritic cell vaccine injections at biweekly intervals in the arm below the axilla. In glioblastoma patients vaccinated with dendritic cells, deep sequencing of TCR beta CDR3 regions served to measure tumor-infiltrating lymphocyte content and to compare repertoires between tumor and blood. TCR sequencing metrics, including TIL content and tumor-blood repertoire overlap, were correlated with survival after dendritic cell vaccination. Broad study findings and their caveats: After dendritic cell vaccination, a higher estimated pretreatment TIL content predicted longer time to progression and longer overall survival. The three-group TCR overlap response model was described as speculative and requiring prospective validation. No direct relationship between TCR clonality and survival was found, suggesting that a diverse polyclonal response may matter. The cohort was small and heterogeneous, only a few patients had full blood and tumor sets, and even fewer had initial-recurrent tumor pairs.

The immunoSEQ assay amplified TCRB CDR3 regions from around 2.1 micrograms of genomic DNA, or from all available DNA when less than that amount was available. The multiplex PCR relied on 60 forward primers for TCR V beta segments and 13 reverse primers for J beta segments. To estimate reads per starting template, synthetic control templates were spiked into each sample at limiting dilution. Sequencing produced 87 bp reads on the Illumina HiSeq System. The published analysis was carried out like this. To remove PCR and sequencing errors, closely related sequences were merged with a nearest neighbor algorithm. TCR overlap was defined as the percentage of unique tumor TCR beta sequences that were also present in the same patient's peripheral blood. TCRdb took over this immuneACCESS table, retaining in-frame rearrangements with V and J assigned. Such tables are incomplete; in checked studies, under half of the missing clones stem from an unresolved V gene, and the remainder is unexplained. V, J and clone size are those of that table, while D and trimming were read from the DNA. For this sample the table gives tens of thousands of clones, of which almost 85% were detected only once. The ten most abundant clones make up approximately 2.3% of the sample.

In the case of this clone: The antigen it recognizes is unknown. There are no base qualities to consult, and no much larger clone falls within one base.

For CDR1 and CDR2, the germline V gene (reference sequence) lists DFQATT and SNEGSKA. Cut back by 4 bases and 8 bases, the V and J ends lie 8 bases apart. Including cysteine and phenylalanine, the CDR3 has 11 amino acids. Only the CDR3 portion is preserved as DNA: 33 bases, with reading frame beginning at the first base. To be selected, patients needed enough residual fresh-frozen tumor tissue and more than two years of available survival data. Molecular status otherwise varied across the glioblastoma patients, but none of them carried an isocitrate dehydrogenase mutation. PBMC were collected before vaccination, two weeks after the third vaccination, and at tumor progression when it occurred. Genomic DNA was extracted with the Qiagen DNeasy Blood extraction Kit.

The rearrangement combines TRBV20-1 with TRBJ1-4, and possibly TRBD1, on 6 matching bases. The starting material was blood, obtained before dendritic cell vaccination. This sequence was found in a human donor with glioblastoma. CDR3 reads: CSATGEEKLFF. At the DNA level, the sequence is TGCAGTGCTACAGGGGAGGAAAAACTGTTTTTT.